This TCR beta chain was recorded in a study of T cell responses to AZD1222 COVID-19 vaccine. Overall study results and limits: Across the whole spike, CD4 TCRs peaked at regions 160-218 and 743-854.

Assay: immunoSEQ multiplex PCR; the TCRdb copy retains only in-frame clones and omits some. The table lists some 130,000 clones, 90% of them singletons. As for this clone: Antigen unknown.

Trimming left V 1 base short and J 8 bases short, with 9 bases between. From germline, CDR1 is SGHKS and CDR2 YYEKEE (reference sequence). This CDR3 has 13 amino acids. The chain links TRBV5-5 to TRBJ1-4; no clear D. The source of this sequence is an adult in good health. Sample: peripheral blood, taken on day 0 of AZD1222 vaccination. CDR3 loop: CASSLSGGEKLFF. CDR3 sequence (DNA): TGTGCCAGCAGCTTGTCCGGCGGGGAAAAACTGTTTTTT.